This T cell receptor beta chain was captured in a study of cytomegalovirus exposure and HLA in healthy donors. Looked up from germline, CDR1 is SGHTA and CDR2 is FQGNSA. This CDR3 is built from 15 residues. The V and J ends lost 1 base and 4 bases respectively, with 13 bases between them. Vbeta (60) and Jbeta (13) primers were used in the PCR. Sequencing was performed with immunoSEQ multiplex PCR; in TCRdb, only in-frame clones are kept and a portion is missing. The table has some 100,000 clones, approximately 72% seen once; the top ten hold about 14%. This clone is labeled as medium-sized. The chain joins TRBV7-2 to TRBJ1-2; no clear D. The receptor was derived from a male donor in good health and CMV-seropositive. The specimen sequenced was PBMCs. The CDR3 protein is CASSLDPAGTYGYTF. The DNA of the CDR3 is TGTGCCAGCAGCTTAGATCCGGCGGGAACCTATGGCTACACCTTC.